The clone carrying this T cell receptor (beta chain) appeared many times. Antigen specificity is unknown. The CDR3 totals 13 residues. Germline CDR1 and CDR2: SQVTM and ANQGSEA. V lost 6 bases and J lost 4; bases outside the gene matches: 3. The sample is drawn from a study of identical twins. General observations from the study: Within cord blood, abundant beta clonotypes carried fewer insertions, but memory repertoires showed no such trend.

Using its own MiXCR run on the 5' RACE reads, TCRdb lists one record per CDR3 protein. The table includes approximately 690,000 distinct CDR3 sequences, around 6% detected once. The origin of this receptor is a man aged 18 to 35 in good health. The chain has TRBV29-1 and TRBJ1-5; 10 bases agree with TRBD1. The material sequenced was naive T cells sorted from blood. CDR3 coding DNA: TGCAGCGTGCCGGGACAGGGGAATCAGCCCCAGCATTTT. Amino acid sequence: CSVPGQGNQPQHF.